This T cell receptor (beta chain) was captured in a study of OX40 agonist ivuxolimab in advanced cancers. The length of the CDR3 is 14 residues. Trimming removed 4 bases from V and 14 bases from J, with 19 bases in between. Germline V CDR1 and CDR2: SGHNT, YYREEE (reference sequence). Repertoires were generated with immunoSEQ multiplex PCR, while TCRdb's copy carries only in-frame clones and drops some. There are tens of thousands of clones in the sample; roughly 80% occur only once, and 5.9% lies in the top ten. Autoimmune disease history or systemic immunosuppression was exclusionary. The J gene is TRBJ1-6, the V gene TRBV5-4; the D gene is possibly TRBD1 (5 bases). Sample: CD4+ or CD8+ T cells sorted from blood, taken in a trial of the OX40 agonist ivuxolimab. This clonotype was obtained from an adult with an advanced solid tumor such as melanoma, head and neck, liver or kidney cancer. CDR3 DNA: TGTGCCAGCAGCCCGGCCAGGGAGTTTACGGCCCTCCACTTT. This encodes CASSPAREFTALHF. The whole variable domain, filled in from reference TRBV5-4 and TRBJ1-6, reads ETGVTQSPTHLIKTRGQQVTLRCSSQSGHNTVSWYQQALGQGPQFIFQYYREEENGRGNFPPRFSGLQFPNYSSELNVNALELDDSALYLCASSPAREFTALHFGNGTRLTVT.